The 30 T cell receptor beta chains below all came from one sample that was sequenced in a study of OX40 agonist ivuxolimab in advanced cancers. TCRdb keeps only in-frame clones here, not all; method: immunoSEQ multiplex PCR. The sample shows about 48,000 clones, 80% to 85% of them seen only once. Sequencing was performed on CD4+ or CD8+ T cells sorted from blood, taken in a trial of the OX40 agonist ivuxolimab. These receptors all stem from an adult with an advanced solid tumor such as melanoma, head and neck, liver or kidney cancer.

The chain couples TRBV12-5 to TRBJ2-7; a possible D gene is TRBD1 (6 bases). Germline values: CDR1 LGHNT, CDR2 FRNRAP. V was trimmed by 2 bases and J by 2 bases, leaving 10 bases between them. The CDR3 extends over 14 amino acids. CDR3 nucleotides: TGTGCTAGTGGTTTGACAGGGAATACCTACGAGCAGTACTTC. Translation: CASGLTGNTYEQYF.

A single count supports this clone. The chain employs TRBV12-5 and TRBJ2-7, with TRBD1 identical over 11 bases. The CDR3 runs to 15 residues. The germline CDR1 and CDR2 sequences are LGHNT and FRNRAP. The trim removed 5 bases at V and 3 bases at J, leaving 6 bases unmatched. CDR3 DNA: TGTGCTAGTGGTCCTCCCGGGACAGGGGGCTACGAGCAGTACTTC. Translation: CASGPPGTGGYEQYF.

V gene TRBV7-2 combines with J gene TRBJ2-7, with 12 bases aligning to TRBD2. Per germline, CDR1 SGHTA and CDR2 FQGNSA. With 8 bases clipped from V and 7 bases from J, the junction kept 6 bases outside the gene matches. This CDR3 is built from 13 residues. The CDR3: CASHGLAGYEQYF. CDR3 in DNA: TGTGCCAGCCATGGACTAGCGGGATATGAGCAGTACTTC.

The chain employs TRBV6-5 and TRBJ1-1; possible D gene TRBD1, 5 bases. Germline lookup yields CDR1 MNHEY and CDR2 SVGAGI. CDR3 length equals 14 residues. V was cut by 5 bases and J by 0 bases, with 10 bases left in between. Here the CDR3 DNA reads TGTGCCAGCAGTGAAATGGGGGTGAACACTGAAGCTTTCTTT. This translates into CASSEMGVNTEAFF.

J is TRBJ2-1 and V is TRBV5-1, with 7 bases that match TRBD1. Per the germline V gene, CDR1 is SGHRS and CDR2 is YFSETQ. The CDR3 runs to 16 residues. V shed 0 bases and J 5 bases; nucleotides not matched to a gene: 8. CDR3 protein: CASSLGLRDSDNEQFF. The CDR3 DNA reads as TGCGCCAGCAGCTTGGGTTTAAGGGACAGTGACAATGAGCAGTTCTTC.

The chain combines TRBV19 with TRBJ1-5, with a tentative D call TRBD1 (5 bases). CDR1 and CDR2 (germline): LNHDA, SQIVND (reference sequence). V was pared by 2 bases and J by 7 bases, with 12 bases between. The CDR3 spans 14 residues. The chain's CDR3 is CASSIQGDGQPQHF. The CDR3 nucleotides read TGTGCCAGTAGTATACAGGGTGATGGCCAGCCCCAGCATTTT.

The V call is TRBV6-5, the J call TRBJ1-1; possibly TRBD1 for D (6 bases). Trimming removed 4 bases from V and 2 bases from J, with 17 bases in between. Per germline, CDR1 MNHEY and CDR2 SVGAGI. This CDR3 contains 16 residues. The CDR3: CASSSQQTGGNTEAFF. The CDR3 DNA is TGTGCCAGCAGTTCACAACAGACAGGCGGTAACACTGAAGCTTTCTTT.

This clone was seen only once. The chain is built from TRBV5-5 and TRBJ1-3; 8 nucleotides line up with TRBD1. From germline, CDR1 is SGHKS and CDR2 YYEKEE (reference sequence). The CDR3 has 16 amino acids. Losses at the gene ends were 5 bases for V and 2 bases for J; bases not matched to a gene: 9. CDR3: CASSFADRGAGNTIYF. In DNA, the CDR3 is TGTGCCAGCAGTTTTGCCGACAGGGGAGCTGGAAACACCATATATTTT.

This chain uses TRBV29-1 with TRBJ1-1, with D perhaps TRBD1 (6 bases). Trimming removed 6 bases from V and 3 bases from J, with 11 bases in between. The CDR3 spans 12 residues. Germline CDR1 SQVTM, CDR2 ANQGSEA. In nucleotides, the CDR3 is TGCAGCGTCTTCAGGGGTTACACTGAAGCTTTCTTT. This encodes CSVFRGYTEAFF.

The rearrangement joins TRBV5-4 to TRBJ1-2; D is unclear. This CDR3 has 13 residues. V lost 1 base and J 0 bases, leaving 4 bases between the germline ends. Germline CDR1 reads SGHNT; CDR2 reads YYREEE (reference sequence). This chain's CDR3 is CASSLRPNYGYTF. CDR3 nucleotide sequence: TGTGCCAGCAGCTTGCGGCCTAACTATGGCTACACCTTC.

V is TRBV10-3 and J is TRBJ1-5; maybe TRBD1 (5 bases). The CDR3 is 16 amino acids. Trimming cost V 2 bases and J 0 bases, with 11 bases left between them. CDR1 ENHRY and CDR2 SYGVKD come from the germline V gene. As DNA, the CDR3 is TGTGCCATCAGTGAGGGGGGGGTCGGTAGCAATCAGCCCCAGCATTTT. Residues: CAISEGGVGSNQPQHF.

This clone was recorded once. The junction departs from the called germline gene at one end, perhaps through a read error. The chain is built from TRBV7-9 and TRBJ1-4; D ambiguous. The CDR3 spans 15 residues. In germline, CDR1 is SEHNR, CDR2 FQNEAQ (reference sequence). Here the CDR3 reads CASSFGGSSNEKLFF. CDR3 nucleotide sequence: TGTGCCAGCAGCTTCGGAGGGAGCTCTAACGAAAAACTGTTTTTT.

This chain connects TRBV6-1 to TRBJ2-1; D gene unclear. CDR1 and CDR2 from the germline V gene are MNHNS and SASEGT. The CDR3 spans 15 residues. The V and J ends lost 5 bases and 0 bases respectively, with 11 bases between them. The CDR3 DNA is TGTGCCAGCAGTTCTTATTACCTCTCCTACAATGAGCAGTTCTTC. Translated, it gives CASSSYYLSYNEQFF.

The CDR3 sequence is CASSTGPRTSYTF. CDR3 in DNA: TGTGCCAGCAGTACCGGGCCGAGGACGAGCTACACCTTC. The chain recombines TRBV27 with TRBJ1-2; D remains ambiguous. Trimming left V 5 bases short and J 9 bases short, with 16 bases between. The CDR3 spans 13 residues. Looked up from germline, CDR1 is MNHEY and CDR2 is SMNVEV (reference sequence).

This clone was detected once. The chain carries TRBV27 and TRBJ1-1; 9 bases match TRBD1. Trimming removed 3 bases from V and 4 bases from J; junction bases left unmatched: 6. CDR1 and CDR2 from the germline V gene are MNHEY and SMNVEV (reference sequence). The CDR3 runs to 15 residues. The CDR3 here is CASSFWTGVATEAFF. The CDR3 DNA follows: TGTGCCAGCAGTTTCTGGACAGGGGTTGCCACTGAAGCTTTCTTT.

The J gene is TRBJ2-1, the V gene TRBV7-2, with no clear D. The CDR3 is made up of 12 amino acids. Germline assignment: CDR1 SGHTA and CDR2 FQGNSA. The V end lost 4 bases, the J end lost 12 bases, and 13 bases lay between the germline ends. The CDR3 loop is CASSSNRASQFF. In DNA, the CDR3 is TGTGCCAGCAGCTCGAATAGGGCGTCGCAGTTCTTC.

The V gene is TRBV10-2, the J gene TRBJ2-7; D not certain. The CDR3 is made up of 14 amino acids. Trimming stripped 1 base from V and 6 bases from J, with 13 bases between. In germline, CDR1 is WSHSY, CDR2 SAAADI. The CDR3 sequence is CASSEYGLGFEQYF. CDR3 nucleotides: TGCGCCAGCAGTGAGTACGGATTGGGGTTCGAGCAGTACTTC.

Regarding this clone: Additional DNA sequences in this sample encode the identical CDR3. The chain couples TRBV9 to TRBJ1-1, with TRBD1 matching 10 bases. Germline CDR1 reads SGDLS; CDR2 reads YYNGEE. The junction had 5 bases not matched to a gene; V was cut back by 2 bases and J by 4 bases. The CDR3 sequence is 15 residues long. Written as DNA, the CDR3 is TGTGCCAGCAGCGTGGAGGGACAGGGGTTCACTGAAGCTTTCTTT. It yields the protein CASSVEGQGFTEAFF.

This sequence joins TRBV18 and TRBJ2-3, with D hard to call. Germline values: CDR1 KGHSH, CDR2 LQKENI. Trimming removed 3 bases at V and 2 bases at J, with 6 bases between. The CDR3 extends over 13 amino acids. CDR3 coding DNA: TGTGCCAGCTCACCGTCTCTCACAGATACGCAGTATTTT. Amino acids: CASSPSLTDTQYF.

The gene calls are TRBV7-2 and TRBJ2-3; the match to TRBD2 covers 10 bases. The CDR3 is 17 residues long. Losses at the gene ends were 5 bases for V and 3 bases for J; bases not matched to a gene: 11. CDR1 is SGHTA, CDR2 FQGNSA, per germline. This CDR3 is CASSPTGLAGETDTQYF. CDR3 DNA sequence: TGTGCCAGCAGCCCCACGGGTCTAGCGGGGGAGACAGATACGCAGTATTTT.

This chain links TRBV18 with TRBJ2-1; 8 bases fit TRBD2. CDR3 length equals 15 residues. Germline V lookup: CDR1 KGHSH, CDR2 LQKENI. The ends lost 4 bases at V and 5 bases at J; junction bases unmatched: 7. The CDR3 bases are TGTGCCAGCTCACGGGGACTAGGCACCAACAATGAGCAGTTCTTC. Its protein is CASSRGLGTNNEQFF.

The rearrangement links TRBV7-6 to TRBJ1-5, with D perhaps TRBD1 (6 bases). The CDR3 runs to 15 residues. The germline V and J ends were trimmed by 3 bases and 8 bases, with 17 bases remaining between them. Germline loops: CDR1 SGHVS, CDR2 FNYEAQ. The CDR3 is CASSLAGQPWEPQHF. Written as DNA, the CDR3 is TGTGCCAGCAGCTTGGCTGGACAGCCTTGGGAGCCCCAGCATTTT.

The rearrangement uses TRBV2 and TRBJ1-4; D is unclear. CDR1 is SNHLY and CDR2 is FYNNEI in the germline V gene. The V end was cut by 6 bases, the J end by 0 bases, with 8 bases between. The length of the CDR3 is 14 residues. CDR3 coding DNA: TGTGCCAGCAGCCCGGTTGCAACTAATGAAAAACTGTTTTTT. It codes for CASSPVATNEKLFF.

This sequence joins TRBV6-6 and TRBJ2-7, with 11 bases lining up with TRBD1. The CDR3 is 14 amino acids. From germline, CDR1 is MNHNY and CDR2 SVGAGI (reference sequence). The V gene end was trimmed by 2 bases and the J gene end by 5 bases; junction bases not matched to a gene: 2. CDR3 in DNA: TGTGCCAGCAGTTACGGACAGGGGGCCAACGAGCAGTACTTC. As protein: CASSYGQGANEQYF.

This clone has more than one count but fewer than ten. This chain links TRBV7-9 with TRBJ1-4; D is undetermined. Trimming left V 6 bases short and J 12 bases short, with 29 bases between. The germline CDR1 and CDR2 sequences are SEHNR and FQNEAQ (reference sequence). CDR3 size: 17 residues. The CDR3, as DNA: TGTGCCAGCAGACCCCCCCCGAGGCACAGCACCTATGGGGAACTGTTTTTT. Translating it yields CASRPPPRHSTYGELFF. Based on the CDR3 plus reference TRBV7-9 and TRBJ1-4, the full variable domain is DTGVSQNPRHKITKRGQNVTFRCDPISEHNRLYWYRQTLGQGPEFLTYFQNEAQLEKSRLLSDRFSAERPKGSFSTLEIQRTEQGDSAMYLCASRPPPRHSTYGELFFGSGTQLSVL.

The gene calls are TRBV5-8 and TRBJ2-7; 10 bases are a match to TRBD1. The CDR3 runs 15 residues. Germline values: CDR1 SGHTS, CDR2 YDEGEE. The trim removed 5 bases at V and 1 base at J, leaving 6 bases unmatched. The DNA for the CDR3 is TGTGCCAGCAGACGTCCGGGACAGGGGTCCTACGAGCAGTACTTC. Translating gives CASRRPGQGSYEQYF.

The V gene is TRBV29-1, the J gene TRBJ2-7, with 7 bases lining up with TRBD2. The CDR3 consists of 11 residues. Per germline, CDR1 SQVTM and CDR2 ANQGSEA. V gave up 7 bases and J gave up 6 bases; unmatched junction bases: 6. CDR3 nucleotides: TGCAGCGCCGGGGAGGGACCCGAGCAGTACTTC. It translates to CSAGEGPEQYF.

The V gene is TRBV4-2, the J gene TRBJ2-7; tentative D call: TRBD2 (6 bases). CDR1 is LGHNA, CDR2 YNFKEQ, per germline. The V end was cut by 0 bases, the J end by 0 bases, with 15 bases between. CDR3 length: 17 residues. DNA of the CDR3: TGTGCCAGCAGCCAAGATGACGGGAGCGGGTTCTCCTACGAGCAGTACTTC. Translated: CASSQDDGSGFSYEQYF.

The rearrangement joins TRBV7-6 to TRBJ2-5; 9 bases are shared with TRBD2. Germline V gene data show CDR1 as SGHVS and CDR2 as FNYEAQ. Trimming at V came to 2 bases and at J to 3 bases, leaving 7 bases not matched to a gene. The CDR3 length is 16 residues. DNA for the CDR3: TGTGCCAGCAGCTTAATCGTAGCGGGAGAGAAAGAGACCCAGTACTTC. It translates to CASSLIVAGEKETQYF.

The chain is built from TRBV6-1 and TRBJ1-5, with D possibly being TRBD1 (5 bases). CDR1 and CDR2 (germline): MNHNS, SASEGT. The CDR3 length is 14 residues. V lost 7 bases, J lost 4 bases, and 14 bases lay in between. The CDR3 sequence: CASKPGPQNQPQHF. CDR3 coding DNA: TGTGCCAGCAAACCGGGACCCCAAAATCAGCCCCAGCATTTT.